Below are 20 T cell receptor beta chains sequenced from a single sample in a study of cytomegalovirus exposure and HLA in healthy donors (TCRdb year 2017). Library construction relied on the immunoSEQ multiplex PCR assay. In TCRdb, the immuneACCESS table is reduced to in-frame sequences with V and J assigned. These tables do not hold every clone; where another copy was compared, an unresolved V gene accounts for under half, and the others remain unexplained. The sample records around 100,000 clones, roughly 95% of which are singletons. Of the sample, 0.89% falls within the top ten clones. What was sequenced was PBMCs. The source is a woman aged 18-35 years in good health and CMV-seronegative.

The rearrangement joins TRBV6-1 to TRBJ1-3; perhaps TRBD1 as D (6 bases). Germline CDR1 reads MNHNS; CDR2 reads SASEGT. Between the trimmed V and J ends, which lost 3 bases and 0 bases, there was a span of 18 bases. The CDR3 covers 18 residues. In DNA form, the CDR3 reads TGTGCCAGCAGTGAGTCGCCTAACAGGGCGACCTCTGGAAACACCATATATTTT. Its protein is CASSESPNRATSGNTIYF.

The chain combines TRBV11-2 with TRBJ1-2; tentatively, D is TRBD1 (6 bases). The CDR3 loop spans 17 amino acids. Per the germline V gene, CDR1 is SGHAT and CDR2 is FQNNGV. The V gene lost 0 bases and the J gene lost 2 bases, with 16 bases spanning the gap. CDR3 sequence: CASSLDLGGGVNYGYTF. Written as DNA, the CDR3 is TGTGCCAGCAGCTTAGATCTAGGGGGGGGCGTGAACTATGGCTACACCTTC.

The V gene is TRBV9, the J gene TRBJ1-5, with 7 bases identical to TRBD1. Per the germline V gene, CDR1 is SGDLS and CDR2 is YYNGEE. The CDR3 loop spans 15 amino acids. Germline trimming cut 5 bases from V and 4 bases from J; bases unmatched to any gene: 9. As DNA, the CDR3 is TGTGCCAGCAGGGGGCCGGGACAGACAAATCAGCCCCAGCATTTT. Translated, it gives CASRGPGQTNQPQHF. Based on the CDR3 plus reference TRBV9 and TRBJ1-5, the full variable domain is DSGVTQTPKHLITATGQRVTLRCSPRSGDLSVYWYQQSLDQGLQFLIQYYNGEERAKGNILERFSAQQFPDLHSELNLSSLELGDSALYFCASRGPGQTNQPQHFGDGTRLSIL.

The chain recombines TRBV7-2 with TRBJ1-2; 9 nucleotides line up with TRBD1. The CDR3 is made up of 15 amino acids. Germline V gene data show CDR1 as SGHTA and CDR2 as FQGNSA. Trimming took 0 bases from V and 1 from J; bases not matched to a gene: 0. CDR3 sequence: CASSLATGGNYGYTF. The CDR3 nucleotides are TGTGCCAGCAGCTTAGCGACAGGGGGTAACTATGGCTACACCTTC.

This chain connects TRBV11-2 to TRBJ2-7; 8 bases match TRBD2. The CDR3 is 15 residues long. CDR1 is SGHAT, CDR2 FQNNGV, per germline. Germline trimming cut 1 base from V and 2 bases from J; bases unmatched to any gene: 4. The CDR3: CASSLALAGPYEQYF. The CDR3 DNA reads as TGTGCCAGCAGCTTAGCGCTAGCGGGCCCCTACGAGCAGTACTTC.

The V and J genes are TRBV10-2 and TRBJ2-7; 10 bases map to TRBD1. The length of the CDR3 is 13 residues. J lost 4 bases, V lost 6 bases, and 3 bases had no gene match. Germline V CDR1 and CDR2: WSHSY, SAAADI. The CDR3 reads CASRDRGSYEQYF. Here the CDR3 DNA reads TGCGCCAGCAGGGACAGGGGGAGTTACGAGCAGTACTTC.

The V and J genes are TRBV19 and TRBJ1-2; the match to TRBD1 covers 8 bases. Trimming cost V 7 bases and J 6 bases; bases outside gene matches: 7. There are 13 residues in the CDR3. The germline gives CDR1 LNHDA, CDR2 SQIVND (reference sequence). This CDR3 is CASTPRTGNGYTF. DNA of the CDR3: TGTGCCAGTACCCCGAGGACAGGGAATGGCTACACCTTC.

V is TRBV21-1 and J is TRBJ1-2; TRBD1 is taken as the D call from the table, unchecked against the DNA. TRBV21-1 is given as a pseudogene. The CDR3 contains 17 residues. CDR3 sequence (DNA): TGTGCCAGCAGCAAGGATCCCGGAGAAGACAGGATATATGGCTACACCTTC. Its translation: CASSKDPGEDRIYGYTF.

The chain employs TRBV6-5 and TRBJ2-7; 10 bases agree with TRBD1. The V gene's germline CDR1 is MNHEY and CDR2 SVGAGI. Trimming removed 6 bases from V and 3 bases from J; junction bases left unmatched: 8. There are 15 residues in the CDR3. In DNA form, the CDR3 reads TGTGCCAGCAGCTGGGGACAGGGGTCGAACTACGAGCAGTACTTC. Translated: CASSWGQGSNYEQYF.

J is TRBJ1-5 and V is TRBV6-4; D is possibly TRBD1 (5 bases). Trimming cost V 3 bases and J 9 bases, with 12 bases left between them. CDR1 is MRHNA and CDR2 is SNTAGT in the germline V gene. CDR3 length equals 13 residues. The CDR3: CASSEHSGGPQHF. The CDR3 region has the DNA TGTGCCAGCAGTGAACACTCGGGGGGGCCCCAGCATTTT.

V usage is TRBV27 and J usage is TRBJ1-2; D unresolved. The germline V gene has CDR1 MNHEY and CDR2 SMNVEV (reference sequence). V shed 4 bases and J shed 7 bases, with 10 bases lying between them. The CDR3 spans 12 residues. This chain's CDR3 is CASSSPLGGYTF. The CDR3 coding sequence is TGTGCCAGCAGTTCCCCTCTCGGTGGCTACACCTTC.

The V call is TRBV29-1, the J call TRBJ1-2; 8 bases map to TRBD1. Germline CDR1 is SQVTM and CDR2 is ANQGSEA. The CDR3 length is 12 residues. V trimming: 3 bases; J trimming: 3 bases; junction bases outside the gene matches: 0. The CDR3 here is CSVEDRDYGYTF. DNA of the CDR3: TGCAGCGTTGAGGACAGGGACTATGGCTACACCTTC.

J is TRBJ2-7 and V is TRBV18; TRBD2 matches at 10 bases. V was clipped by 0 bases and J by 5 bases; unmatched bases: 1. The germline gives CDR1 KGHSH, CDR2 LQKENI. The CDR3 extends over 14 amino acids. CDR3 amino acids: CASSPPLAGDEQYF. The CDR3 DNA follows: TGTGCCAGCTCACCACCCCTAGCGGGAGACGAGCAGTACTTC.

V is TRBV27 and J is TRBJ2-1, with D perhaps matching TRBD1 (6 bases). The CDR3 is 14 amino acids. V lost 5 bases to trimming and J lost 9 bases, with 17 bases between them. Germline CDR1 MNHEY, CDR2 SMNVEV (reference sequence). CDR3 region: CASSSPDSFSEQFF. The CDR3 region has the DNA TGTGCCAGCAGTAGCCCGGACAGTTTTAGTGAGCAGTTCTTC.

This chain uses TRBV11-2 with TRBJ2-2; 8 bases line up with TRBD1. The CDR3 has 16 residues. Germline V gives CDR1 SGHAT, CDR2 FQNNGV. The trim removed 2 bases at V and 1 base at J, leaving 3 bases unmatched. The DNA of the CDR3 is TGTGCCAGCAGCTTATTCACAGGGGGGAACACCGGGGAGCTGTTTTTT. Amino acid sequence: CASSLFTGGNTGELFF. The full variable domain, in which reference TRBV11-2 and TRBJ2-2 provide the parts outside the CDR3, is EAGVAQSPRYKIIEKRQSVAFWCNPISGHATLYWYQQILGQGPKLLIQFQNNGVVDDSQLPKDRFSAERLKGVDSTLKIQPAKLEDSAVYLCASSLFTGGNTGELFFGEGSRLTVL.

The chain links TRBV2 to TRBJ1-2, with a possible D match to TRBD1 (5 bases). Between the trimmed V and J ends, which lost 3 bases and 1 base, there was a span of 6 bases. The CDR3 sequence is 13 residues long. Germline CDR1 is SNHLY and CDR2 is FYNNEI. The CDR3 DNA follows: TGTGCCAGCAGTGAGGACATTAACTATGGCTACACCTTC. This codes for CASSEDINYGYTF.

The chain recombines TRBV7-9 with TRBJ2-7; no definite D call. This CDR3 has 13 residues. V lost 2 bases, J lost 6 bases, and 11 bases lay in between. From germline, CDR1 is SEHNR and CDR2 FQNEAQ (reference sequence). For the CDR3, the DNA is TGTGCCAGCAGCTTATCCCCAACTCCCGAGCAGTACTTC. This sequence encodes CASSLSPTPEQYF.

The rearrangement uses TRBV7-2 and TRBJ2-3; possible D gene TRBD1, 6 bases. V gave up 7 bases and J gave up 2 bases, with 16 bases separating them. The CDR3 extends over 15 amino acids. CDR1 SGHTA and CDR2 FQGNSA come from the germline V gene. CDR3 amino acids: CASTLGDRFTDTQYF. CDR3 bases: TGTGCCAGCACCTTGGGAGACAGGTTCACAGATACGCAGTATTTT. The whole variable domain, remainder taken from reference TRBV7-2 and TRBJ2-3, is GAGVSQSPSNKVTEKGKDVELRCDPISGHTALYWYRQSLGQGLEFLIYFQGNSAPDKSGLPSDRFSAERTGGSVSTLTIQRTQQEDSAVYLCASTLGDRFTDTQYFGPGTRLTVL.

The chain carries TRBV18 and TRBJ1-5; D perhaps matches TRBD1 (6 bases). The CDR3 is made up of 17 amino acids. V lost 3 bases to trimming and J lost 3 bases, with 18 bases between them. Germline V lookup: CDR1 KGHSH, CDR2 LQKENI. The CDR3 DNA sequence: TGTGCCAGCTCACCTCAACCTTCCAGACAGGTCAATCAGCCCCAGCATTTT. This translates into CASSPQPSRQVNQPQHF.

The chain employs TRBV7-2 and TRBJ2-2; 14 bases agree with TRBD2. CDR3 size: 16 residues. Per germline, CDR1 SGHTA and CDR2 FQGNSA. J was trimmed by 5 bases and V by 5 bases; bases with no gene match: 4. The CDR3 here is CASSLGLAGVTGELFF. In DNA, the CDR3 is TGTGCCAGCAGCCTGGGACTAGCGGGGGTTACCGGGGAGCTGTTTTTT.